This T cell receptor (beta chain) was captured in a study of T-cell reconstitution after alpha-beta-depleted transplantation in children. To note about this clonotype: What it binds is not known.

General study findings and limits: Newly made T cells mostly supplied T-cell counts and diversity one year after transplant. Reportedly, alpha-beta T cells present about two months post-transplant originated from several hundred expanded clones of graft origin. Some patients' high day-60 TCRbeta diversity was traced to surviving recipient T cells and thymic progenitors.

TCRbeta library preparation incorporated unique molecular identifiers. A single record per CDR3 protein comes from TCRdb applying MiXCR to the PCR reads. The data hold hundreds of thousands of distinct CDR3 sequences, with roughly 14% observed a single time. CDR1 is SGHRS, CDR2 YFSETQ, per germline. V lost 0 bases and J lost 5, with 18 bases in between. This CDR3 has 16 amino acids. This sequence was found in a girl aged 2 to 9 with congenital amegakaryocytic thrombocytopenia, due to receive a stem cell transplant. The chain links TRBV5-1 to TRBJ2-7; perhaps TRBD1 as D (6 bases). The source material was PBMCs, sampled before TCRalphabeta/CD19-depleted stem cell transplant. CDR3 coding DNA: TGCGCCAGCAGCTTGGAAGGTTTGGTCAGGGGTCACGAGCAGTACTTC. This sequence encodes CASSLEGLVRGHEQYF.